This entry features one T cell receptor beta chain sequence. Its antigen is unknown. The sample holds no much larger clone one base away, and base qualities are not on file. For TCRbeta CDR3 sequencing, genomic DNA was extracted from sorted cells using the QIAGEN DNeasy Blood and Tissue Kit. Through immunoSEQ, high-throughput TCRbeta CDR3 sequencing was done commercially, including PCR amplification with internal controls and bias correction. Per the authors' processing: Unique productive TCRbeta sequences were defined by CDR3 nucleotide sequence where primers matched, and otherwise by CDR3 amino acid sequence together with Vbeta and Jbeta genes. Sorting error was corrected by removing sequences shared between sorted populations at a frequency ratio of 2:1 or less, and the remaining shared sequences were assigned to the higher population. A sequence was defined as donor-reactive if the sequence was expanded at least 5-fold in CFSE-low cells compared with unstimulated cells and had a frequency of at least 0.01% in CFSE-low cells. Repertoire divergence was quantified by Jensen-Shannon divergence calculated from the top 100 TCRbeta sequences ranked by frequency. For samples with multiple sequencing runs, sorting error was corrected in each run separately before the runs were combined. As stored in TCRdb, this immuneACCESS dataset retains in-frame rearrangements with V and J assigned. A fraction of the clones does not appear; measured against another copy, unresolved V genes explain less than half of the discrepancy, and the remainder lacks a known reason. D and trimming come from the DNA, and the V and J calls and clone size come from that table. The sample records fewer than 150,000 clones, roughly nine tenths of which are singletons. The ten largest account for over 0.5% of the sample.

This sample stems from a study of Tregs in tolerant kidney transplant recipients (dated by TCRdb to about 2019). Concerning the study at large: Before combined kidney and bone marrow transplantation, this study identified donor-specific regulatory T cells using TCRbeta sequencing and then followed those same cells after transplant. Several methods of expanding Tregs specific for an allogeneic donor were compared by TCRbeta repertoire sequencing in a few healthy controls.

What the authors observed across the whole study: The study was limited by small patient numbers, and the findings need validation in larger populations and under other immunosuppression protocols. Biological reproducibility was not directly assessed, although technical replication error appeared to be minimal. Expanding Tregs with activated donor B cells appeared to identify the most biologically relevant and donor-specific TCRbeta repertoire.

Relative to germline, V is 2 bases shorter and J is 4 bases shorter, with 11 bases between their ends. The germline V gene sets CDR1 to MNHEY and CDR2 to SVGAGI. From the cysteine up to the phenylalanine, the CDR3 has a length of 14 residues. The kept DNA is CDR3 alone, 42 bases in frame from the first base. Thawed PBMCs were FACS-sorted into unstimulated Tregs (CD4+CD25+CD127-), CD4+ non-Tregs (CD4+CD25-), CD4 cells and CD8 cells. Healthy control blood came either as purchased buffy coats or from healthy volunteers. Healthy control blood was processed by Ficoll density gradient to PBMCs and cryopreserved; patient PBMCs were collected before and after transplant.

The receptor comes from a human donor in good health. The chain employs TRBV6-5 and TRBJ1-1, with the D gene too uncertain to name. The sample consisted of CD4+ T cells from blood. Read as DNA, the sequence is TGTGCCAGCAGTTACATTTACGGGAGCACTGAAGCTTTCTTT. Its coded protein is CASSYIYGSTEAFF.